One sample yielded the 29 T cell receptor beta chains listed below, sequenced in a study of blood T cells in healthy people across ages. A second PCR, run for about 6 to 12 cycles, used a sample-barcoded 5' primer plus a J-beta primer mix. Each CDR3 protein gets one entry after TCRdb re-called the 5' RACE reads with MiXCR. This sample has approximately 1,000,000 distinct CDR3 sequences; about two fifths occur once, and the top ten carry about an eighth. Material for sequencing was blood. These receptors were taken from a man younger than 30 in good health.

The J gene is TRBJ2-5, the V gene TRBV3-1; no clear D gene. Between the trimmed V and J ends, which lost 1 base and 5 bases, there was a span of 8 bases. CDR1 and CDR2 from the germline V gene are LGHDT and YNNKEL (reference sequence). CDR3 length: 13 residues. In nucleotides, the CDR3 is TGTGCCAGCAGCCAAGGTTTGGTGGAGACCCAGTACTTC. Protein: CASSQGLVETQYF.

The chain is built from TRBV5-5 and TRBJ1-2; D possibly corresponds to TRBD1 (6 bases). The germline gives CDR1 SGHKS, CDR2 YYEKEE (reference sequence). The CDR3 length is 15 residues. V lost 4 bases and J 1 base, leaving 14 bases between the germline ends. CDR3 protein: CASSLLPGVNYGYTF. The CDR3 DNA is TGTGCCAGCAGCCTCCTCCCAGGGGTTAACTATGGCTACACCTTC. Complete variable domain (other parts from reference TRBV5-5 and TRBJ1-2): DAGVTQSPTHLIKTRGQQVTLRCSPISGHKSVSWYQQVLGQGPQFIFQYYEKEERGRGNFPDRFSARQFPNYSSELNVNALLLGDSALYLCASSLLPGVNYGYTFGSGTRLTVV.

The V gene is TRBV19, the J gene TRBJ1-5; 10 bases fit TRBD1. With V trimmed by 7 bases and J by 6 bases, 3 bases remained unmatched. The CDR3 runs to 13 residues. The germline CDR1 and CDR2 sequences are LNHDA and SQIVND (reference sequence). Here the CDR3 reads CASTGQGSQPQHF. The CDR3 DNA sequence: TGTGCCAGTACGGGACAGGGGAGTCAGCCCCAGCATTTT.

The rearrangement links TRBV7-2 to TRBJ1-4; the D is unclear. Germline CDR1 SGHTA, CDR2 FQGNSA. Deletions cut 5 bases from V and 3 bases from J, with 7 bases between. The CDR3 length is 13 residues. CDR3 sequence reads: CASSPVSNEKLFF. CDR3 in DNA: TGTGCCAGCAGCCCCGTGTCTAATGAAAAACTGTTTTTT.

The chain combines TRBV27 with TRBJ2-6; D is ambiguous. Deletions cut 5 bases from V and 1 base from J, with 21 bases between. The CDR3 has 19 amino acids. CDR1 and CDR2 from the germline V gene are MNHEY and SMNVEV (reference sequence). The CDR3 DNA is TGTGCCAGCAGTCCCGGAAGCTTACGCGTGAGGTCTGGGGCCAACGTCCTGACTTTC. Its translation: CASSPGSLRVRSGANVLTF.

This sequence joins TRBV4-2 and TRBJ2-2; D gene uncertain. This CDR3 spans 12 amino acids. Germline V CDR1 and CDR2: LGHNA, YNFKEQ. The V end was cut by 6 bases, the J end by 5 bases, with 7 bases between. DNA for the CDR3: TGTGCCAGCAGACTCGGGACCGGGGAGCTGTTTTTT. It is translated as CASRLGTGELFF.

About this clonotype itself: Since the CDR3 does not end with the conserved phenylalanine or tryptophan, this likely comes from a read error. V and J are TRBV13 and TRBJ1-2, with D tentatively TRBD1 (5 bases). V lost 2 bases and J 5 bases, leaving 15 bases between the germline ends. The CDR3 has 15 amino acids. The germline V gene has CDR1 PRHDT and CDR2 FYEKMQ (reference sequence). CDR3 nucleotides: TGTGCCAGCAGCTTACAGGGTTGGTTATTGTATGGCTACACCTTG. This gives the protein CASSLQGWLLYGYTL.

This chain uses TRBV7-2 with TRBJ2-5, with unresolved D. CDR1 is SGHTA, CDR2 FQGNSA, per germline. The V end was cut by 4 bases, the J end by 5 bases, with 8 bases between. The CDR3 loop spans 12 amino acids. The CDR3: CASSSTWETQYF. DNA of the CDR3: TGTGCCAGCAGCTCTACCTGGGAGACCCAGTACTTC. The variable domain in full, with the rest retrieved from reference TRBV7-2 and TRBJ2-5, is GAGVSQSPSNKVTEKGKDVELRCDPISGHTALYWYRQSLGQGLEFLIYFQGNSAPDKSGLPSDRFSAERTGGSVSTLTIQRTQQEDSAVYLCASSSTWETQYFGPGTRLLVL.

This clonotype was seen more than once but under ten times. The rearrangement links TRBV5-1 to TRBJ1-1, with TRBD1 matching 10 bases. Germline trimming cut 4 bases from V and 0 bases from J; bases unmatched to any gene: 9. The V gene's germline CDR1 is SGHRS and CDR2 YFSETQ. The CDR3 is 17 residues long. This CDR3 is CASSRRDRGGVNTEAFF. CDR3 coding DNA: TGCGCCAGCAGCCGACGGGACAGGGGAGGGGTGAACACTGAAGCTTTCTTT.

The CDR3 nucleotides are TGTGCCAGCAGTTTCTACCTGGCAGGGGAGGGTGAAAAACTGTTTTTT. Translation: CASSFYLAGEGEKLFF. The chain carries TRBV12-3 or TRBV12-4 and TRBJ1-4; a possible D gene is TRBD1 (6 bases). Trimming pared 3 bases from V and 7 bases from J, leaving 18 bases between. The CDR3 covers 16 residues.

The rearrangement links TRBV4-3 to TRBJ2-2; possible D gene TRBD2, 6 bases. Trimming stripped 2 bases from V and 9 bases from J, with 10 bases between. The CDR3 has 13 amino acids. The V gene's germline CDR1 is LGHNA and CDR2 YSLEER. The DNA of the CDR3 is TGCGCCAGCAGCCAATATCGGGGGTGGGAGCTGTTTTTT. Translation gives CASSQYRGWELFF.

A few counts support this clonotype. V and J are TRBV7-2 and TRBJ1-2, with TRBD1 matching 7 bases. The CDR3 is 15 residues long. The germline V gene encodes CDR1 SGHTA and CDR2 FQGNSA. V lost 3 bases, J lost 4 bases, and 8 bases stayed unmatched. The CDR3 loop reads CASSFLDRPAYGYTF. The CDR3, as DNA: TGTGCCAGCAGCTTTCTGGACAGGCCGGCCTATGGCTACACCTTC.

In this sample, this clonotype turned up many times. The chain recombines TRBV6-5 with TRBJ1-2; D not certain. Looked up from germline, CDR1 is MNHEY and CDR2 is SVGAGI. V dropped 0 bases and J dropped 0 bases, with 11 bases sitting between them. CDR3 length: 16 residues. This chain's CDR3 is CASSYSPGDPNYGYTF. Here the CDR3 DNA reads TGTGCCAGCAGTTACTCGCCAGGAGATCCTAACTATGGCTACACCTTC.

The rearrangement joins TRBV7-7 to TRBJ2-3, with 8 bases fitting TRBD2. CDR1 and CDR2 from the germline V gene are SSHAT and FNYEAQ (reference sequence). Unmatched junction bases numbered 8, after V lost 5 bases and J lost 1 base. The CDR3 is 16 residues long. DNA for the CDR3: TGTGCCAGCAGCCCGAACATCGGGGGGGGCACAGATACGCAGTATTTT. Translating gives CASSPNIGGGTDTQYF.

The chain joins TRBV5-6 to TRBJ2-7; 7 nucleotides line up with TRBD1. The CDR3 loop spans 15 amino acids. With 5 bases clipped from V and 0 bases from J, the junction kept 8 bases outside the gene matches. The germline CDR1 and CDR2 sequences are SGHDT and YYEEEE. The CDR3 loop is CASRDRDSASYEQYF. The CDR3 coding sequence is TGTGCCAGCAGGGACCGGGACAGTGCCTCCTACGAGCAGTACTTC. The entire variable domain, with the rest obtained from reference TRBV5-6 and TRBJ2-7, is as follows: DAGVTQSPTHLIKTRGQQVTLRCSPKSGHDTVSWYQQALGQGPQFIFQYYEEEERQRGNFPDRFSGHQFPNYSSELNVNALLLGDSALYLCASRDRDSASYEQYFGPGTRLTVT.

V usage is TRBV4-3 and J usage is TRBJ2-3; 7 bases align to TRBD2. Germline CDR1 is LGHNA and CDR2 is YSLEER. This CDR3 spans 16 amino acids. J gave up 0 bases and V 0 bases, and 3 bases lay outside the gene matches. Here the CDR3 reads CASSQELASSTDTQYF. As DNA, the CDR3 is TGCGCCAGCAGCCAAGAACTAGCGTCAAGCACAGATACGCAGTATTTT.

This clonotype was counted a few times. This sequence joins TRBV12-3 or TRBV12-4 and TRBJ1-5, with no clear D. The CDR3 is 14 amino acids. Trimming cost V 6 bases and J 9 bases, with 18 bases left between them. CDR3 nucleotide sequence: TGTGCCAGCAGCCTAGGACCGACCCGAGTGCCCCAGCATTTT. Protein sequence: CASSLGPTRVPQHF.

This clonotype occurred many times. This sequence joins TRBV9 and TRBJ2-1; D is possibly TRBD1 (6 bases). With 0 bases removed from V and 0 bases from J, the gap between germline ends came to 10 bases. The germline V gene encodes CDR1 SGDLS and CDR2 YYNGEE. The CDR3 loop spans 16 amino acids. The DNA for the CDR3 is TGTGCCAGCAGCGTAGGTGGGACAAGCTCCTACAATGAGCAGTTCTTC. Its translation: CASSVGGTSSYNEQFF.

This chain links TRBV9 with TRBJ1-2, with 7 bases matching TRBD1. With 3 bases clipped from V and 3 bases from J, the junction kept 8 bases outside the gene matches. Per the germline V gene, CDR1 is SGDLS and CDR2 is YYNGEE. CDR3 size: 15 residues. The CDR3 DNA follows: TGTGCCAGCAGCGAAAGGACAGGCGTGTACTATGGCTACACCTTC. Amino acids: CASSERTGVYYGYTF.

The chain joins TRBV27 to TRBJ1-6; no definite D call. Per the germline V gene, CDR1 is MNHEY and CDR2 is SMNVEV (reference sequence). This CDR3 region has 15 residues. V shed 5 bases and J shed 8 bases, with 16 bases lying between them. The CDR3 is CASSRGRTSYSPLHF. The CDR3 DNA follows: TGTGCCAGCAGTAGAGGGAGAACATCCTATTCACCCCTCCACTTT.

Here the CDR3 DNA reads TGCAGTGCTAGAAGGGGGCCCGGCCGGGTCTGGGGAGTGACTGAAGCTTTCTTT. It encodes CSARRGPGRVWGVTEAFF. This chain connects TRBV20-1 to TRBJ1-1, with 7 bases matching TRBD1. V dropped 2 bases and J dropped 5; count of bases not matched to a gene: 20. The CDR3 length is 18 residues. Germline V gene data show CDR1 as DFQATT and CDR2 as SNEGSKA (reference sequence).

The CDR3 protein is CSARDASGGGNEQFF. The CDR3 DNA sequence: TGCAGTGCTAGAGATGCCAGCGGGGGGGGGAATGAGCAGTTCTTC. V usage is TRBV20-1 and J usage is TRBJ2-1; the match to TRBD2 covers 10 bases. The germline gives CDR1 DFQATT, CDR2 SNEGSKA (reference sequence). V lost 0 bases, J lost 7 bases, and 6 bases stayed unmatched. This CDR3 contains 15 residues.

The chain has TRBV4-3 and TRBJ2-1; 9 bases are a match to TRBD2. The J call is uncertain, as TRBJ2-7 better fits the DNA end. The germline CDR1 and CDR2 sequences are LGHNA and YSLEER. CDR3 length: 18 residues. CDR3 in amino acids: CASSQESGASGAYNEQYF. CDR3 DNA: TGCGCCAGCAGCCAAGAGAGTGGGGCTAGCGGGGCCTACAATGAGCAGTACTTC.

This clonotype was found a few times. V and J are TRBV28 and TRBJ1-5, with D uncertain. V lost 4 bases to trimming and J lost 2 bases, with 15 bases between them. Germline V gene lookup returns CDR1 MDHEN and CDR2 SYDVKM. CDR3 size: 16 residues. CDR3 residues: CASSSPRGGRNQPQHF. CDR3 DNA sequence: TGTGCCAGCAGTTCCCCCCGGGGAGGTCGCAATCAGCCCCAGCATTTT.

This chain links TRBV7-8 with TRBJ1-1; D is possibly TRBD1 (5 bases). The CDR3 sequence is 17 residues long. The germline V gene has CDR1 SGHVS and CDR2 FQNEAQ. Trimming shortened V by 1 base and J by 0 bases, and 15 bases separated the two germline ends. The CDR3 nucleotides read TGTGCCAGCAGCTTAGGCTGGCAGGGTCAGATGAACACTGAAGCTTTCTTT. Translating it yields CASSLGWQGQMNTEAFF.

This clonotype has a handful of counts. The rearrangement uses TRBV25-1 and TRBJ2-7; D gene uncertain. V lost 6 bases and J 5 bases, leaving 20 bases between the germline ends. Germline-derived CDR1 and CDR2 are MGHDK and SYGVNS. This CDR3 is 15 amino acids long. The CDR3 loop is CASSLSGVSSHEQYF. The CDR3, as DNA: TGTGCCAGCAGCCTGTCAGGCGTAAGTTCCCACGAGCAGTACTTC.

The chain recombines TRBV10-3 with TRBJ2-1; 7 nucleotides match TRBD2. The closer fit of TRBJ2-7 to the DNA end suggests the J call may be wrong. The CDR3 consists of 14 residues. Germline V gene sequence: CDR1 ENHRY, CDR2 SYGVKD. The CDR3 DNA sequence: TGTGCCATCAGTGAGAGGCGGGACTACAATGAGCAGTACTTC. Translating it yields CAISERRDYNEQYF.

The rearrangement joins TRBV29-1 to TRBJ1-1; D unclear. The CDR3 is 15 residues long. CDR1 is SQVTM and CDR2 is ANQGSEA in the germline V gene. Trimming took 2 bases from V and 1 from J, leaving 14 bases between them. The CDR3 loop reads CSVETGKGGNTEAFF. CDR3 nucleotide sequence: TGCAGCGTTGAAACCGGGAAGGGAGGGAACACTGAAGCTTTCTTT.

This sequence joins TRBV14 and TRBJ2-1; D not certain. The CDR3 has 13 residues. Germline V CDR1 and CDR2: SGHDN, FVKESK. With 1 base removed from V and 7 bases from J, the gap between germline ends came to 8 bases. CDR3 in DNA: TGTGCCAGCAGCCAAGGTTCTCCTAATGAGCAGTTCTTC. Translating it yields CASSQGSPNEQFF.